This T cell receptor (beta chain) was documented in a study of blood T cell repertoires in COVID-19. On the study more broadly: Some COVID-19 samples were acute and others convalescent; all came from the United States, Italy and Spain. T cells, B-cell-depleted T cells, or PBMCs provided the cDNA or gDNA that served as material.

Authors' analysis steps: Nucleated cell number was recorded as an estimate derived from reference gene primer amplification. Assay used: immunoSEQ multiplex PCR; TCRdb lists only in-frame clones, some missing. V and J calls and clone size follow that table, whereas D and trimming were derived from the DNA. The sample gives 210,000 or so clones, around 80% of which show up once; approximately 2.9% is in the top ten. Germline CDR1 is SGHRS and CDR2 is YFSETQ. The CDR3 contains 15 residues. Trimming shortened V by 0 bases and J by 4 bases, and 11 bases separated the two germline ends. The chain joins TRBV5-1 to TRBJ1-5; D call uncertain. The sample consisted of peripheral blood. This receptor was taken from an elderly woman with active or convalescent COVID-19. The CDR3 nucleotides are TGCGCCAGCAGCTTGGCCCCGGGAAGTAATCAGCCCCAGCATTTT. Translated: CASSLAPGSNQPQHF.